This T cell receptor beta chain is from a study of breast tumors, draining lymph nodes, adjacent tissues. This clonotype was seen at least ten times. Trimming took off 2 bases at V and 2 bases at J, with 12 bases between the two ends. The CDR3 consists of 15 residues. TCRdb re-called the multiplex PCR reads through MiXCR, storing one row per CDR3 protein. Among roughly 23,000 distinct CDR3 sequences listed, approximately 64% were seen once. The sample taken for sequencing was tumor-adjacent breast tissue. The V call is TRBV12-3 or TRBV12-4, the J call TRBJ1-1; weak D call: TRBD1 (5 bases). The receptor was isolated from a female donor with breast cancer. Some clones in this sample may be carry-over from other donors' samples. CDR3 sequence reads: CASSLRRTPNTEAFF. The CDR3 bases are TGTGCCAGCAGTTTACGTAGGACACCCAACACTGAAGCTTTCTTT.